A selection of T cell receptor delta chains follows, all from one sample in a study of delta chains in infants with herpesvirus infections. TCRdb called clones anew from the RT-PCR reads with CATT. The sample includes about 2,500 delta-chain clones, 38% of them seen just once. The sample was peripheral blood, taken at time point 4 of longitudinal follow-up. Source of these receptors: a human donor who was a Ugandan infant, either HIV-exposed or HIV-unexposed (not recorded which). Each CDR3 is given with its conserved first and last residue. D genes are given only for firm matches. Clone size appears in some rows only: once, few, many, or a class for an expanded clone.

TRAV38-2/DV8	TRDD2	large	TRDJ1	CAYRTQPSYGEYATDKLIF	TGTGCTTATAGGACTCAACCTTCCTACGGGGAGTACGCGACCGATAAACTCATCTTT
TRDV1	TRDD3	few	TRDJ1	CALGGRPSGSWCGIRGHTDKLIF	TGTGCTCTTGGGGGCCGACCCTCCGGCTCTTGGTGTGGGATACGCGGACACACCGATAAACTCATCTTT
TRDV2	TRDD3	.	TRDJ1	CACDTVSGGLTHGAGDKLIF	TGTGCCTGTGACACCGTTTCTGGGGGACTCACGCATGGGGCGGGCGATAAACTCATCTTT
TRDV2	.	once	TRDJ2	CACDTVGTLTAQLFF	TGTGCCTGTGACACCGTGGGGACTTTGACAGCACAACTCTTCTTT
TRDV1	.	.	TRDJ1	CALGERVLGPTDKLIF	TGTGCTCTTGGGGAACGAGTCCTGGGGCCCACCGATAAACTCATCTTT
TRDV2	.	few	TRDJ3	CACDTGGASSWDTRQMFF	TGTGCCTGTGACACCGGGGGCGCCAGCTCCTGGGACACCCGACAGATGTTTTTC
TRDV2	TRDD3	few	TRDJ3	CACDTWGTSTWDTRQMFF	TGTGCCTGTGACACTTGGGGGACCTCAACCTGGGACACCCGACAGATGTTTTTC
TRDV2	TRDD3	large	TRDJ3	CACDLTGGFSWDTRQMFF	TGTGCCTGTGACCTTACTGGGGGGTTCTCCTGGGACACCCGACAGATGTTTTTC
TRDV1	TRDD3	once	TRDJ1	CALGTIGRGIPTDKLIF	TGTGCTCTTGGGACGATAGGCCGGGGGATACCCACCGATAAACTCATCTTT
TRDV2	TRDD3	.	TRDJ1	CACDHVNWGIRPTDKLIF	TGTGCCTGTGACCACGTGAACTGGGGGATCCGGCCCACCGATAAACTCATCTTT
TRDV1	.	.	TRDJ1	CALGETRNPGRYTDKLIF	TGTGCTCTTGGGGAAACGCGTAATCCCGGCCGATACACCGATAAACTCATCTTT
TRDV1	TRDD2	few	TRDJ1	CALGVFEASYRYWPDTDKLIF	TGTGCTCTTGGGGTTTTCGAGGCTTCCTACCGTTACTGGCCCGACACCGATAAACTCATCTTT
TRDV1	TRDD3	medium-sized	TRDJ1	CALGEHPYLGDTDKLIF	TGTGCTCTTGGGGAACATCCCTACCTGGGGGATACGGATAAACTCATCTTT
TRDV2	TRDD3	.	TRDJ1	CACDTLLGTDKLIF	TGTGCCTGTGACACCTTACTGGGGACCGATAAACTCATCTTT
TRDV2	TRDD3	.	TRDJ1	CACDSISTGARREKLIF	TGTGCCTGTGACAGCATTAGTACTGGGGCCAGAAGGGAGAAACTCATCTTT
TRDV1	.	.	TRDJ1	CALGELDPATWGHKLIF	TGTGCTCTTGGGGAACTAGATCCGGCAACATGGGGTCATAAACTCATCTTT
TRDV1	TRDD2	medium-sized	TRDJ1	CALGIRPSYVAGLKLIF	TGTGCTCTTGGGATCCGGCCTTCCTACGTGGCTGGGCTTAAACTCATCTTT
TRDV1	TRDD3	large	TRDJ2	CALGEMEVCATSPGGYALTAQLFF	TGTGCTCTTGGGGAAATGGAGGTTTGTGCTACTTCCCCTGGGGGATACGCTTTGACAGCACAACTCTTCTTT
TRDV2	TRDD3	few	TRDJ3	CACDTVLGDTGSWDTRQMFF	TGTGCCTGTGACACCGTACTGGGGGATACCGGCTCCTGGGACACCCGACAGATGTTTTTC
TRDV1	TRDD2	few	TRDJ2	CALGSASYLPLGPVTAQLFF	TGTGCTCTTGGTTCAGCTTCCTACTTACCTCTGGGGCCTGTGACAGCACAACTCTTCTTT
TRDV2	TRDD3	.	TRDJ1	CACENLGDKDKLIF	TGTGCCTGTGAGAACCTGGGGGATAAGGATAAACTCATCTTT
TRDV1	.	.	TRDJ1	CALGELWIWGHTGGPYTDKLIF	.
TRDV2	TRDD3	.	TRDJ1	CACDNWGITDKLIF	TGTGCCTGTGACAACTGGGGGATCACCGATAAACTCATCTTT
TRDV2	.	medium-sized	TRDJ1	CACDTVLRTSTDKLIF	TGTGCCTGTGACACTGTACTGAGGACGAGCACCGATAAACTCATCTTT
TRDV3	TRDD3	.	TRDJ2	CACTGRTGGYAELTAQLFF	TGTGCCTGTACGGGGCGTACTGGGGGATACGCGGAGTTGACAGCACAACTCTTCTTT
TRDV2	TRDD3	.	TRDJ3	CACDTVLGDTSSWDTRQMFF	TGTGCCTGTGACACCGTACTGGGGGATACTTCGTCCTGGGACACCCGACAGATGTTTTTC
TRDV2	TRDD3	.	TRDJ1	CACDTVEAGGYGPDKLIF	TGTGCCTGTGACACCGTAGAGGCTGGGGGATACGGCCCCGATAAACTCATCTTT
TRDV1	TRDD3	large	TRDJ1	CALGELPVLNHTGGLLKLIF	TGTGCTCTTGGGGAACTACCCGTCCTTAACCATACTGGGGGACTTCTTAAACTCATCTTT
TRDV1	TRDD3	few	TRDJ1	CALGAPPLNWGASTDKLIF	TGTGCTCTTGGGGCTCCTCCCCTCAACTGGGGGGCTAGCACCGATAAACTCATCTTT
TRDV2	TRDD3	.	TRDJ3	CACDRLGISSSWDTRQMFF	TGTGCCTGTGACCGACTGGGGATCTCGAGCTCCTGGGACACCCGACAGATGTTTTTC
TRDV2	TRDD3	.	TRDJ3	CACDKVLGDHSWDTRQMFF	TGTGCCTGTGACAAGGTACTGGGGGACCACTCCTGGGACACCCGACAGATGTTTTTC
TRDV2	TRDD3	.	TRDJ3	CACDGILGDTDRSWDTRQMFF	TGTGCCTGTGACGGAATACTGGGGGATACGGATCGCTCCTGGGACACCCGACAGATGTTTTTC
TRDV2	TRDD2	.	TRDJ1	CACDPLNPFPTMDRRYTDKLIF	TGTGCCTGTGACCCTTTAAACCCCTTTCCTACGATGGACCGCCGGTACACCGATAAACTCATCTTT
TRDV2	TRDD3	.	TRDJ3	CACDTILGERDTRQMFF	TGTGCCTGTGACACCATACTGGGGGAACGGGACACCCGACAGATGTTTTTC
TRDV1	.	.	TRDJ1	CALGEGLPTTLGDTYTDKLIF	TGTGCTCTTGGGGAGGGCCTTCCTACAACCCTCGGGGATACATACACCGATAAACTCATCTTT
TRDV1	.	.	TRDJ1	CALGDTGGRYTDKLIF	TGTGCTCTTGGGGACACGGGGGGGAGGTACACCGATAAACTCATCTTT
TRDV2	TRDD3	medium-sized	TRDJ1	CACDEISWGIQEGTDKLIF	TGTGCCTGTGACGAAATATCCTGGGGGATACAAGAGGGGACCGATAAACTCATCTTT
TRDV1	TRDD3	once	TRDJ1	CALGVPDLPPAPMFYWGNIDKLIF	TGTGCTCTTGGGGTCCCGGACCTTCCTCCCGCACCGATGTTTTACTGGGGGAATATCGATAAACTCATCTTT
TRDV3	TRDD3	few	TRDJ1	CAPLLGDTRTDKLIF	TGTGCTCCTTTACTGGGGGATACGCGGACCGATAAACTCATCTTT
TRDV2	TRDD3	.	TRDJ3	CACASLGDTWDTRQMFF	TGTGCCTGTGCCTCACTGGGGGATACGTGGGACACCCGACAGATGTTTTTC
TRDV1	TRDD3	few	TRDJ1	CALGEILSVLGDTGKLIF	TGTGCTCTTGGGGAAATTCTAAGCGTACTGGGGGATACGGGGAAACTCATCTTT
TRDV2	TRDD3	.	TRDJ1	CACDPVGGYSTDKLIF	TGTGCCTGTGACCCGGTTGGGGGATACAGCACCGATAAACTCATCTTT
TRDV1	.	large	TRDJ1	CALDGKGSGEDTDKLIF	TGTGCTCTTGATGGTAAGGGTTCGGGGGAGGACACCGATAAACTCATCTTT
TRDV2	TRDD3	few	TRDJ1	CACDTLTTGGPGTGGNRYTDKLIF	TGTGCCTGTGACACCCTAACTACTGGGGGACCCGGAACCGGCGGAAACCGGTACACCGATAAACTCATCTTT
TRDV2	.	large	TRDJ1	CACEGTGVVAITDKLIF	TGTGCCTGTGAGGGTACCGGAGTCGTAGCGATCACCGATAAACTCATCTTT
TRDV2	TRDD3	.	TRDJ2	CACDLLGDTQLFF	TGTGCCTGTGACCTACTGGGGGATACACAACTCTTCTTT
TRDV2	TRDD3	.	TRDJ1	CACDTEIGGYKPRADKLIF	TGTGCCTGTGACACCGAGATAGGGGGATATAAACCCCGGGCCGATAAACTCATCTTT
TRDV2	TRDD3	.	TRDJ1	CACDSLATGDFKLIF	TGTGCCTGTGACTCCTTAGCGACTGGGGACTTTAAACTCATCTTT
TRDV1	TRDD3	few	TRDJ1	CALGYYWGIGSKLIF	TGTGCTCTTGGGTACTACTGGGGGATAGGGAGTAAACTCATCTTT
TRDV2	TRDD3	large	TRDJ3	CACDTAGGYSWDTRQMFF	TGTGCCTGTGACACCGCTGGGGGATACTCCTGGGACACCCGACAGATGTTTTTC
TRDV2	TRDD3	.	TRDJ3	CACDMGGYSSWDTRQMFF	TGTGCCTGTGACATGGGGGGATACAGCTCCTGGGACACCCGACAGATGTTTTTC